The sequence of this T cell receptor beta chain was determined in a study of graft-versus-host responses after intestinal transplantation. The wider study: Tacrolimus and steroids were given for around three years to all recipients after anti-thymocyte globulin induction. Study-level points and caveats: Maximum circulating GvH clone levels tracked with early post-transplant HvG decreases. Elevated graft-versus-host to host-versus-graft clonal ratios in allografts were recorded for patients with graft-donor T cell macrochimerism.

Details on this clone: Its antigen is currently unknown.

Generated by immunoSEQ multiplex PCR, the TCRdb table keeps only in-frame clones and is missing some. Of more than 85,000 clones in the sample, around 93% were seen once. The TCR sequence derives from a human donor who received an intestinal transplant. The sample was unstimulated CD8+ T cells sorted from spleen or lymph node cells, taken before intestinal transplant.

CDR3 amino acids: CASSWKQVTEAFF. The CDR3, as DNA: TGTGCCAGCAGCTGGAAACAGGTCACTGAAGCTTTCTTT. The J gene is TRBJ1-1, the V gene TRBV5-6, with D possibly matching TRBD1 (5 bases). Germline-derived CDR1 and CDR2 are SGHDT and YYEEEE. Trimming removed 3 bases at V and 4 bases at J, with 10 bases between. The CDR3 consists of 13 residues.